The rows below give T cell receptor beta chains drawn from one sample of a study of blood T cells in healthy people across ages. TCRdb redid the calling of the 5' RACE reads with MiXCR, one entry per CDR3 protein. The repertoire includes fewer than 2,000,000 distinct CDR3 sequences, more than 35% of them detected once, and more than 20% sits in the top ten. The specimen was blood. These receptors were collected from a human donor in good health. Each CDR3 is given with its conserved first and last residue. The D gene is left open where the match is weak. Size values are once, few and many counts, or a class for expanded clones, and some rows have none.

>NA|NA|TRBV20-1|TRBJ2-5
CSARVRRETQYF
TGCAGTGCTAGAGTAAGGAGGGAGACCCAGTACTTC
>NA|NA|TRBV24-1|TRBJ2-3
CATSGPSPGRTDTQYF
TGTGCCACCAGTGGACCCTCGCCAGGACGCACAGATACGCAGTATTTT
>NA|NA|TRBV12-3/TRBV12-4|TRBJ2-7
CASSFGSSPYEQYF
TGTGCCAGCAGTTTTGGGTCTTCACCCTACGAGCAGTACTTC
>NA|NA|TRBV27|TRBJ1-2
CASSTSESNYGYSF
TGTGCCAGCAGTACCTCGGAGTCCAACTATGGCTACAGCTTC
>few|TRBD2|TRBV20-1|TRBJ2-7
CSASPRGTPYEQYF
TGCAGTGCTAGTCCGCGGGGGACCCCCTACGAGCAGTACTTC
>NA|NA|TRBV18|TRBJ2-1
CASSLPREFGNEQFF
TGTGCCAGCTCACTACCGAGGGAATTCGGAAATGAGCAGTTCTTC
>few|NA|TRBV20-1|TRBJ1-2
CSVREGGYTF
TGCAGTGTCAGAGAGGGTGGCTACACCTTC
>few|NA|TRBV5-1|TRBJ2-7
CASSLGLGSSYEQYF
TGCGCCAGCAGCTTGGGTCTAGGGAGCTCCTACGAGCAGTACTTC
>once|NA|TRBV20-1|TRBJ2-7
CSASSSYNEQYF
TGCAGTGCGTCTAGCTCCTACAATGAGCAGTACTTC
>NA|TRBD2|TRBV12-3/TRBV12-4|TRBJ2-7
CASSPTLGLTEQYF
TGTGCCAGCAGTCCCACTCTGGGACTAACCGAGCAGTACTTC
>NA|NA|TRBV4-3|TRBJ2-5
CASSQEASATAETQYF
TGCGCCAGCAGCCAAGAAGCCTCCGCGACAGCAGAGACCCAGTACTTC
>few|TRBD1|TRBV10-3|TRBJ2-3
CAISESLGTGSTDTQYF
TGTGCCATCAGTGAGTCCTTGGGGACAGGGAGCACAGATACGCAGTATTTT
>NA|TRBD1|TRBV6-5|TRBJ1-2
CASSYGDRYGYTF
TGTGCCAGCAGTTACGGGGACAGATATGGCTACACCTTC
>NA|TRBD2|TRBV4-1|TRBJ2-3
CASSPGLARTSTDTQYF
TGCGCCAGCAGCCCCGGACTAGCACGAACTAGCACAGATACGCAGTATTTT
>NA|TRBD1|TRBV12-3/TRBV12-4|TRBJ2-3
CASSKLRDRATDTQYF
TGTGCCAGCAGTAAGTTAAGGGACAGAGCCACAGATACGCAGTATTTT
>NA|TRBD1|TRBV12-3/TRBV12-4|TRBJ2-3
CASTNRDRGRDTQYF
TGTGCCAGCACAAACCGGGACAGGGGGCGTGATACGCAGTATTTT
>NA|NA|TRBV7-2|TRBJ2-5
CASSSTGTTEETQYF
TGTGCCAGCAGCTCCACCGGGACAACCGAAGAGACCCAGTACTTC
>NA|NA|TRBV12-3/TRBV12-4|TRBJ2-3
CASSFALGGDTQYF
TGTGCCAGCAGTTTTGCACTCGGCGGAGATACGCAGTATTTT
>once|NA|TRBV20-1|TRBJ2-1
CSAVSGGLKETQFF
TGCAGTGCTGTTAGCGGAGGTTTAAAAGAGACCCAGTTCTTC
>NA|TRBD2|TRBV6-5|TRBJ2-3
CATRLAVHPTDTQYF
TGTGCCACCAGACTAGCGGTACACCCCACAGATACGCAGTATTTT
>NA|TRBD2|TRBV20-1|TRBJ2-1
CSAFLSAGGTEQFF
TGCAGTGCCTTCCTTTCAGCGGGGGGGACGGAGCAGTTCTTC
>few|TRBD1|TRBV20-1|TRBJ2-7
CSTIAGTGGDEQYF
TGCAGTACCATCGCCGGGACAGGTGGGGACGAGCAGTACTTC
>few|NA|TRBV6-6|TRBJ1-5
CATRGSQPQHF
TGTGCCACCCGAGGGAGTCAGCCCCAGCATTTT
>NA|TRBD2|TRBV4-3|TRBJ2-1
CASSQDRAGGQDEQFF
TGCGCCAGCAGCCAAGATCGGGCGGGGGGGCAGGATGAGCAGTTCTTC
>NA|NA|TRBV4-3|TRBJ2-1
CASSQRRGSDNEQFF
TGCGCCAGCAGCCAAAGGAGGGGGTCCGACAATGAGCAGTTCTTC
>few|TRBD1|TRBV7-2|TRBJ1-5
CASRPTGGPLQPQHF
TGTGCCAGCAGACCGACAGGGGGCCCTCTTCAGCCCCAGCATTTT
>NA|NA|TRBV25-1|TRBJ2-7
CASSEFGDRPYEQYF
TGTGCCAGCAGTGAATTTGGAGACAGGCCCTACGAGCAGTACTTC
>once|TRBD2|TRBV5-1|TRBJ2-5
CASSLEIGGDFQETQYF
TGCGCCAGCAGCTTGGAGATTGGGGGGGACTTCCAAGAGACCCAGTACTTC
>few|NA|TRBV4-1|TRBJ2-7
CASRLVLLSSYEQYF
TGCGCCAGCAGACTCGTTTTGCTTAGCTCCTACGAGCAGTACTTC
>NA|NA|TRBV7-9|TRBJ2-7
CASSPVGDYEQYF
TGTGCCAGCAGCCCCGTAGGGGACTACGAGCAGTACTTC
>few|TRBD1|TRBV6-1|TRBJ1-2
CASSEAFRQGIYGYTF
TGTGCCAGCAGTGAAGCCTTTAGACAGGGAATCTATGGCTACACCTTC
>few|NA|TRBV29-1|TRBJ1-4
CSVAGDNEKLFF
TGCAGCGTTGCAGGGGATAATGAAAAACTGTTTTTT
>few|NA|TRBV9|TRBJ2-1
CASSVADLNEQFF
TGTGCCAGCAGCGTAGCGGACCTAAATGAGCAGTTCTTC
>NA|TRBD1|TRBV6-2/TRBV6-3|TRBJ1-2
CASNLQGAHGYTF
TGTGCCAGCAACTTACAGGGGGCTCATGGCTACACCTTC
>NA|TRBD1|TRBV5-1|TRBJ1-4
CASSWDRVRRGEKLFF
TGCGCCAGCAGCTGGGACAGGGTGAGAAGGGGCGAAAAACTGTTTTTT
>few|TRBD1|TRBV5-1|TRBJ2-7
CATSWGTGGYEQYF
TGCGCCACCTCTTGGGGGACAGGGGGCTACGAGCAGTACTTC
>NA|NA|TRBV19|TRBJ2-1
CASSVVTGTLGYNEQFF
TGTGCCAGTTCCGTTGTAACGGGGACCCTAGGCTACAATGAGCAGTTCTTC
>NA|NA|TRBV12-3/TRBV12-4|TRBJ1-5
CASNLGQGNQPQHF
TGTGCCAGCAATCTAGGACAAGGAAATCAGCCCCAGCATTTT
>NA|NA|TRBV28|TRBJ2-4
CASSIPRATGIDIQYF
TGTGCCAGCAGCATACCGCGGGCTACAGGGATAGACATTCAGTACTTC
>NA|TRBD2|TRBV5-1|TRBJ2-5
CASSLVGRPLAGQEAQYF
TGCGCCAGCAGCTTGGTCGGGCGGCCACTAGCGGGGCAAGAGGCCCAGTACTTC
>NA|NA|TRBV5-1|TRBJ2-1
CASSSWGSGYYNEQFF
TGCGCCAGCAGCTCCTGGGGTAGCGGTTACTACAATGAGCAGTTCTTC
>many|TRBD1|TRBV7-2|TRBJ2-3
CASSLTLQGTSTDTQYF
TGTGCCAGCAGCCTGACTTTACAGGGGACAAGCACAGATACGCAGTATTTT
>NA|TRBD2|TRBV7-2|TRBJ2-7
CASSMTSGEPPEQYF
TGTGCCAGCAGCATGACTAGCGGGGAGCCTCCCGAGCAGTACTTC
>NA|NA|TRBV24-1|TRBJ2-5
CATSEAQGFEETQYF
TGTGCCACCAGTGAGGCCCAGGGATTTGAAGAGACCCAGTACTTC
>once|NA|TRBV2|TRBJ2-1
CASSVTGDKNNEQFF
TGTGCCAGCAGTGTTACTGGGGACAAAAACAATGAGCAGTTCTTC
>NA|TRBD1|TRBV5-1|TRBJ2-7
CASSLTGTGLYEQYF
TGCGCCAGCAGCTTGACCGGGACAGGGCTTTACGAGCAGTACTTC
>NA|NA|TRBV10-3|TRBJ2-7
CAISESQPQADEQYF
TGTGCCATCAGTGAGTCCCAACCCCAAGCTGACGAGCAGTACTTC
>NA|TRBD1|TRBV7-9|TRBJ2-7
CASSEPLGTASYEQYF
TGTGCCAGCAGCGAACCTCTTGGGACAGCATCCTACGAGCAGTACTTC
>NA|NA|TRBV20-1|TRBJ1-2
CSAREPDLGADGYTF
TGCAGTGCTAGAGAGCCCGATTTGGGCGCGGATGGCTACACCTTC
>few|TRBD2|TRBV27|TRBJ2-7
CASSLLLAASPSYNEQYF
TGTGCCAGCAGCTTATTACTAGCGGCTTCACCCTCCTACAATGAGCAGTACTTC
>few|TRBD2|TRBV20-1|TRBJ2-7
CSVGGGVSEQYF
TGCAGTGTGGGTGGGGGGGTAAGCGAGCAGTACTTC
>few|NA|TRBV7-2|TRBJ2-1
CASSLKVRGSYNEQFF
TGTGCCAGCAGCTTGAAAGTCAGGGGCTCCTACAATGAGCAGTTCTTC
>NA|NA|TRBV7-2|TRBJ1-1
CASSPGRNAEAFF
TGTGCCAGCAGCCCTGGTAGGAACGCTGAAGCTTTCTTT
>once|TRBD2|TRBV3-1|TRBJ2-7
CASSQGGSRYEQYF
TGTGCCAGCAGCCAGGGGGGGTCCCGTTACGAGCAGTACTTC
>NA|NA|TRBV29-1|TRBJ2-3
CSVQDTDTQYF
TGCAGCGTGCAAGACACAGATACGCAGTATTTT